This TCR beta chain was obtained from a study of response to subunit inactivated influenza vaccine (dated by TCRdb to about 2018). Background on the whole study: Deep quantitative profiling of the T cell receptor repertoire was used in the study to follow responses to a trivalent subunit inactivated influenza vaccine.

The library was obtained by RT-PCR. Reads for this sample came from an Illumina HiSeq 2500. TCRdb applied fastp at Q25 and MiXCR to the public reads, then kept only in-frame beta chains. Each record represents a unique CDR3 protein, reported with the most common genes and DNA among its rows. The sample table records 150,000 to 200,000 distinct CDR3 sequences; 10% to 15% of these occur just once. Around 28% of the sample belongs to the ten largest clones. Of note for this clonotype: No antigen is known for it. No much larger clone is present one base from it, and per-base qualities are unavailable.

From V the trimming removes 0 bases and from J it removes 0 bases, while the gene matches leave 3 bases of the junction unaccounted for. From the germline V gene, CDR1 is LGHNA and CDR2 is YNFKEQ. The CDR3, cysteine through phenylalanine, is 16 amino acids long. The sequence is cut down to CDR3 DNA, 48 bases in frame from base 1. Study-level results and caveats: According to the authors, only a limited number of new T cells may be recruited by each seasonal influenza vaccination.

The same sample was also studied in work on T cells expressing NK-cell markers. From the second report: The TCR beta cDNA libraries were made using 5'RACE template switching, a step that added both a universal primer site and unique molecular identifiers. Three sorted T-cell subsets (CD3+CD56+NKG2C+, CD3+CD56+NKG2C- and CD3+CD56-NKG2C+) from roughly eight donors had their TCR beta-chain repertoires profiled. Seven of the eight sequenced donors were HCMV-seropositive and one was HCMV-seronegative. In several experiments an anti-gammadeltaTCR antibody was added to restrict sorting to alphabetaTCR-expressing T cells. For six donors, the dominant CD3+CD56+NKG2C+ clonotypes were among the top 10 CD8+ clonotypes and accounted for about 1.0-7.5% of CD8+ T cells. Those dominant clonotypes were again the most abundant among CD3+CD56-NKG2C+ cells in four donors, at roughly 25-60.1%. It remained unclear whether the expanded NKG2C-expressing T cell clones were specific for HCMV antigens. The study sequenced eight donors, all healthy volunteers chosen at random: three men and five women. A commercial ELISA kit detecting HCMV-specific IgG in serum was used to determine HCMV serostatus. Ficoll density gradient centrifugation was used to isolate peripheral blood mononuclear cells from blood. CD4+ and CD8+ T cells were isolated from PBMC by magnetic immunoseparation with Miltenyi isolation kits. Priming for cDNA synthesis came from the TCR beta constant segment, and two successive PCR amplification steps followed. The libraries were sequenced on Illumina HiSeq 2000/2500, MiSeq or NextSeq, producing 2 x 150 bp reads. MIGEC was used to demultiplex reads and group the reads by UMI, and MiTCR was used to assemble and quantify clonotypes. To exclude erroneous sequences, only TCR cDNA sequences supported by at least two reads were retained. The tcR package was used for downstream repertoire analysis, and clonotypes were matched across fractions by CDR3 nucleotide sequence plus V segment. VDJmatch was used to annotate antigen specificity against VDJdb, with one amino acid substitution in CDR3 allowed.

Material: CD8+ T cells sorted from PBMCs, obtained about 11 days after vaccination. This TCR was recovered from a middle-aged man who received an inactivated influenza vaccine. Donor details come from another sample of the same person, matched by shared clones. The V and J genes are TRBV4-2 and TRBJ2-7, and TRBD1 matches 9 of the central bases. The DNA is TGTGCCAGCAGCCAAGAAGGGACAGGGAGCTCCTACGAGCAGTACTTC. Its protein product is CASSQEGTGSSYEQYF.